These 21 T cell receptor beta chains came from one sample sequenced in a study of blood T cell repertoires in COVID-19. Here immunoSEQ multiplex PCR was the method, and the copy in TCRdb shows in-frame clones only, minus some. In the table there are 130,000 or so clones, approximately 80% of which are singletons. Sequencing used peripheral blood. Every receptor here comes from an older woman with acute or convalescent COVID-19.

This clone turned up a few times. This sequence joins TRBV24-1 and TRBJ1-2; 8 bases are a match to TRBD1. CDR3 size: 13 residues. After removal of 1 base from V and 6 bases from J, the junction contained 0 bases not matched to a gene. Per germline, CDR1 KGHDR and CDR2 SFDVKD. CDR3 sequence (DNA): TGTGCCACCAGTGATTTACAGGGGGATGGCTACACCTTC. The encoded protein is CATSDLQGDGYTF.

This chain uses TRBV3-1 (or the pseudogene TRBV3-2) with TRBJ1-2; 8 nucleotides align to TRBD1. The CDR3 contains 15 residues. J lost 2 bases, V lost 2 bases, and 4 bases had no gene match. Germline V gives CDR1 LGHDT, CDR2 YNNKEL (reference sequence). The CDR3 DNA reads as TGTGCCAGCAGCCAAACGGACAGGGTAAACTATGGCTACACCTTC. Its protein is CASSQTDRVNYGYTF.

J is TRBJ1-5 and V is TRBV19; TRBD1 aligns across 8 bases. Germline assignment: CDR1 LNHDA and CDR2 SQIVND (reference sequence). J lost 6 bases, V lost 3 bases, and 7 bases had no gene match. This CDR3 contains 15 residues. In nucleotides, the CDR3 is TGTGCCAGTAGTATGGACAGGGCCGGGAGTCAGCCCCAGCATTTT. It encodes CASSMDRAGSQPQHF.

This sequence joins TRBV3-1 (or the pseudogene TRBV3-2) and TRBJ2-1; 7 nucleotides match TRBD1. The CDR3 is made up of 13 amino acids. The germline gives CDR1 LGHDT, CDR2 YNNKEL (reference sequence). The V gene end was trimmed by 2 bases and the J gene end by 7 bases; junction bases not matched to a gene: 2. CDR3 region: CASSQMTGNEQFF. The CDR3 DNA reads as TGTGCCAGCAGCCAAATGACAGGGAATGAGCAGTTCTTC.

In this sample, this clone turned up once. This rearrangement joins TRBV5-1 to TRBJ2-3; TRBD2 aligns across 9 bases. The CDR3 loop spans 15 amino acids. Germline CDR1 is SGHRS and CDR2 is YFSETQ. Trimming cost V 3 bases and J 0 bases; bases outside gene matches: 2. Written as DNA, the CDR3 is TGCGCCAGCAGCTCTAGCGGGGATAGCACAGATACGCAGTATTTT. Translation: CASSSSGDSTDTQYF.

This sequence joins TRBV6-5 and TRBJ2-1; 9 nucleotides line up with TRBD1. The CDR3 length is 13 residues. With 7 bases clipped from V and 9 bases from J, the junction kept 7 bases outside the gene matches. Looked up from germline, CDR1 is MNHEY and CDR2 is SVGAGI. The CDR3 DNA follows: TGTGCCAGCAATCCTCACAGGGGGCCTGAGCAGTTCTTC. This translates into CASNPHRGPEQFF.

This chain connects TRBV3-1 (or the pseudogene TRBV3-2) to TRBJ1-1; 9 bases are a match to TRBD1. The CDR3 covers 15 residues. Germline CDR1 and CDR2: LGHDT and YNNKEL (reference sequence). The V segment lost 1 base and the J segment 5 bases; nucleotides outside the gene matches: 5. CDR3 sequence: CASSQGNRGRTEAFF. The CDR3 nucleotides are TGTGCCAGCAGCCAAGGGAACAGGGGGCGGACTGAAGCTTTCTTT.

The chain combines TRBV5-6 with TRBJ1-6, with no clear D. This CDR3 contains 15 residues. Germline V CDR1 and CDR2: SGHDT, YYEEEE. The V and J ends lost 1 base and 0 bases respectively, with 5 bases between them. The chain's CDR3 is CASSLLSSYNSPLHF. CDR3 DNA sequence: TGTGCCAGCAGCTTGTTGAGCTCCTATAATTCACCCCTCCACTTT. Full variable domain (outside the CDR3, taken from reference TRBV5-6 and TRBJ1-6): DAGVTQSPTHLIKTRGQQVTLRCSPKSGHDTVSWYQQALGQGPQFIFQYYEEEERQRGNFPDRFSGHQFPNYSSELNVNALLLGDSALYLCASSLLSSYNSPLHFGNGTRLTVT.

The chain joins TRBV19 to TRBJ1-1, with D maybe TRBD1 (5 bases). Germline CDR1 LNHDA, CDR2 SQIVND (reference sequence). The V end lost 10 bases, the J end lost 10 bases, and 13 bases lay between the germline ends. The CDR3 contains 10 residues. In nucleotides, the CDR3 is TGTGCCACCAGGGAGGGACGAGCTTTCTTT. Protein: CATREGRAFF.

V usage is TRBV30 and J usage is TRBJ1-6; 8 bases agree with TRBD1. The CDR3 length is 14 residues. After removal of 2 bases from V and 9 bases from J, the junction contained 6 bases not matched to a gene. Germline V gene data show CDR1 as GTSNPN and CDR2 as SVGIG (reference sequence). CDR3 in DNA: TGTGCCTGGAGTCTCCGGACAGGGCGTTCACCCCTCCACTTT. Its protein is CAWSLRTGRSPLHF.

The chain's CDR3 is CASSQNRADYGYTF. The DNA for the CDR3 is TGCGCCAGCAGCCAAAACAGGGCCGACTATGGCTACACCTTC. V usage is TRBV4-3 and J usage is TRBJ1-2; TRBD1 is a possible D gene (6 bases). The CDR3 is made up of 14 amino acids. Germline CDR1 and CDR2: LGHNA and YSLEER. Trimming took off 2 bases at V and 3 bases at J, with 10 bases between the two ends.

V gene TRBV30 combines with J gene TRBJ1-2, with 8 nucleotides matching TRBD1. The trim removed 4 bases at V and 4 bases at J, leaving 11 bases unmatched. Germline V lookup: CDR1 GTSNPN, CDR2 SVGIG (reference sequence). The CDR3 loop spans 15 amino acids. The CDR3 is CAWTDRTGRTYGYTF. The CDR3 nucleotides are TGTGCCTGGACCGACCGGACAGGGCGTACCTATGGCTACACCTTC.

The CDR3 loop is CASSLGQGASGYTF. CDR3 nucleotides: TGTGCCAGCAGCTTAGGTCAAGGGGCTAGTGGCTACACCTTC. J is TRBJ1-2 and V is TRBV7-2; D possibly corresponds to TRBD1 (5 bases). The germline V gene encodes CDR1 SGHTA and CDR2 FQGNSA. CDR3 size: 14 residues. V shed 1 base and J shed 7 bases, with 13 bases lying between them. Variable domain in full (rest from reference TRBV7-2 and TRBJ1-2): GAGVSQSPSNKVTEKGKDVELRCDPISGHTALYWYRQSLGQGLEFLIYFQGNSAPDKSGLPSDRFSAERTGGSVSTLTIQRTQQEDSAVYLCASSLGQGASGYTFGSGTRLTVV.

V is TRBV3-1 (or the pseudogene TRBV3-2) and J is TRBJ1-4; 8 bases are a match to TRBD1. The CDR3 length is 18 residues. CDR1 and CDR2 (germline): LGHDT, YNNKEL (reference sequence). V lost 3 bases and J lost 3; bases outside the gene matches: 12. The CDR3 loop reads CASSHLDRENLPNEKLFF. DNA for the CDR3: TGTGCCAGCAGCCACTTGGACAGGGAGAATTTGCCTAATGAAAAACTGTTTTTT.

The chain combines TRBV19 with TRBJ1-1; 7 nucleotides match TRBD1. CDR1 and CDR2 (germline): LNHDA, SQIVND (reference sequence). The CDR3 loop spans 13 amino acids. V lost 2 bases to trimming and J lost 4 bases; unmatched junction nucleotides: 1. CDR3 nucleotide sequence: TGTGCCAGTAGTATAAGACAGGGCACTGAAGCTTTCTTT. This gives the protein CASSIRQGTEAFF.

The CDR3 is CASSSLGGGPPRSYNEQFF. The CDR3 nucleotides are TGTGCCAGCAGCTCCTTAGGGGGGGGGCCTCCTCGCTCCTACAATGAGCAGTTCTTC. The V call is TRBV11-3, the J call TRBJ2-1; perhaps TRBD2 as D (7 bases). Trimming took off 4 bases at V and 0 bases at J, with 22 bases between the two ends. Germline assignment: CDR1 SGHNT and CDR2 YENEEA. The CDR3 spans 19 residues.

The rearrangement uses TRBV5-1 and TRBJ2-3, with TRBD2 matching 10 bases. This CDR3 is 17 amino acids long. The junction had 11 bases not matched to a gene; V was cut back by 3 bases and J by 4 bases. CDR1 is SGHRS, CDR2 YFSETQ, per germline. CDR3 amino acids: CASSSASAGGFADTQYF. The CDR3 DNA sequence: TGCGCCAGCAGCTCCGCATCAGCGGGGGGGTTTGCAGATACGCAGTATTTT.

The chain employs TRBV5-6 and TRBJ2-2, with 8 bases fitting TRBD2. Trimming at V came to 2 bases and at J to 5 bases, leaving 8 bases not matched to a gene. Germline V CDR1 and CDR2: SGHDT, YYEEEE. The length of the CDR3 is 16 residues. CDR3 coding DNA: TGTGCCAGCAGCTTTTTCTCGGGGGGGATGACCGGGGAGCTGTTTTTT. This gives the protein CASSFFSGGMTGELFF.

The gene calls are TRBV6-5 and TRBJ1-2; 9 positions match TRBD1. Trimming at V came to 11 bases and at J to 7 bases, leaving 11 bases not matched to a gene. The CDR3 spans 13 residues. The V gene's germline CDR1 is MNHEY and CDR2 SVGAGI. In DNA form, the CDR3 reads TGTGCCGCTATGTCACAGGGGGCCGGTGGCTACACCTTC. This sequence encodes CAAMSQGAGGYTF.

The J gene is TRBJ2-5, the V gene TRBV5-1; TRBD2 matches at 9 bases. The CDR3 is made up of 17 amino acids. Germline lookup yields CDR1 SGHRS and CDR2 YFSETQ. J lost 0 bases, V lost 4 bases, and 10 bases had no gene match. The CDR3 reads CASSGDVIAGDQETQYF. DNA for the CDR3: TGCGCCAGCAGCGGAGACGTGATAGCGGGGGACCAAGAGACCCAGTACTTC.

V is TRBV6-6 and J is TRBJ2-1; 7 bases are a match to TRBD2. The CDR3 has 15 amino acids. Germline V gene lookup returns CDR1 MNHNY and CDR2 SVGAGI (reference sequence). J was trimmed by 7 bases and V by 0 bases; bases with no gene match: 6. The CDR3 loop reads CASSYSRGEGNEQFF. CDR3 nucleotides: TGTGCCAGCAGTTACTCGAGAGGGGAGGGAAATGAGCAGTTCTTC.